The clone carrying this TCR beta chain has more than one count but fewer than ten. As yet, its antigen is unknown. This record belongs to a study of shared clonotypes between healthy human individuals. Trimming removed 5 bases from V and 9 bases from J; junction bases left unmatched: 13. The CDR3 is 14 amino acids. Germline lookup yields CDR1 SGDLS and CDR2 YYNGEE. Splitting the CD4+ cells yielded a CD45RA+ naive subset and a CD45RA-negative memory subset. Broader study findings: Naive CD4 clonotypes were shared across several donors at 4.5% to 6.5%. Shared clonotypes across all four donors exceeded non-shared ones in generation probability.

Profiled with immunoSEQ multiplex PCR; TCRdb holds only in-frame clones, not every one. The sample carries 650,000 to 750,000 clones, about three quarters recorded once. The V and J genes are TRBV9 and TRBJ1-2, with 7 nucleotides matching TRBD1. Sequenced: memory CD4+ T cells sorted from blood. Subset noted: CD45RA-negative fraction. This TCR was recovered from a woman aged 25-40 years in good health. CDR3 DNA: TGTGCCAGCAGTAACACCCGAACAGGGGTGCGCTACACCTTC. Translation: CASSNTRTGVRYTF.